This entry lists 8 T cell receptor beta chains sequenced from one sample in a study of blood T cells in healthy people across ages. With a J-beta primer mix and a sample-barcoded 5' primer, a second PCR ran about 7 to 12 cycles. From the 5' RACE reads, TCRdb called clonotypes with MiXCR, one entry per CDR3 protein. Counted here are about 1,800,000 distinct CDR3 sequences, roughly 27% occurring once; the ten biggest clones make up 7.7%. Sequenced input: blood. The source of these receptors is a woman in her thirties in good health.

The chain recombines TRBV25-1 with TRBJ1-2; 7 nucleotides line up with TRBD1. Germline lookup yields CDR1 MGHDK and CDR2 SYGVNS. V trimming: 8 bases; J trimming: 7 bases; junction bases outside the gene matches: 13. This CDR3 spans 14 amino acids. In DNA, the CDR3 is TGTGCCAGCCCCACGGGGCAGGGGGTGGTTGGCTACACCTTC. Residues: CASPTGQGVVGYTF.

In its sample, this clonotype was seen many times. V gene TRBV28 combines with J gene TRBJ2-7, with 8 positions matching TRBD2. The CDR3 runs to 13 residues. V trimming: 6 bases; J trimming: 6 bases; junction bases outside the gene matches: 7. Per the germline V gene, CDR1 is MDHEN and CDR2 is SYDVKM. For the CDR3, the DNA is TGTGCCAGCAGAATCCCCGGGAGGGTCGAGCAGTACTTC. Protein product: CASRIPGRVEQYF.

The chain joins TRBV21-1 to TRBJ2-7. TRBV21-1 is tagged as a pseudogene. This CDR3 is 13 amino acids long. The CDR3 coding sequence is TGTGCCAGCAGCAAACGGAAATCCTACGAGCAGTACTTC. It yields the protein CASSKRKSYEQYF.

This clonotype was seen more than once but under ten times. This chain links TRBV6-1 with TRBJ2-7, with D perhaps TRBD1 (6 bases). Trimming pared 8 bases from V and 3 bases from J, leaving 14 bases between. The CDR3 loop spans 13 amino acids. The germline gives CDR1 MNHNS, CDR2 SASEGT. The CDR3 sequence: CASLRDTLYEQYF. CDR3 sequence (DNA): TGTGCCAGCCTCCGGGACACTCTCTACGAGCAGTACTTC.

J is TRBJ1-2 and V is TRBV3-1; TRBD1 might be the D (6 bases). The V end was cut by 3 bases, the J end by 6 bases, with 11 bases between. The CDR3 spans 13 residues. Germline V gives CDR1 LGHDT, CDR2 YNNKEL (reference sequence). CDR3 DNA sequence: TGTGCCAGCAGCCACGGCAGGGGAGATGGCTACACCTTC. This codes for CASSHGRGDGYTF.

This clonotype was detected a few times. This rearrangement joins TRBV24-1 to TRBJ2-3; 13 bases fit TRBD2. Germline trimming cut 3 bases from V and 3 bases from J; bases unmatched to any gene: 5. Germline V lookup: CDR1 KGHDR, CDR2 SFDVKD. The CDR3 covers 17 residues. The CDR3 here is CATSDPRTSGSTDTQYF. CDR3 DNA sequence: TGTGCCACCAGTGATCCCAGGACTAGCGGGAGTACAGATACGCAGTATTTT.

Written as DNA, the CDR3 is TGTGCCAGCAGCCCCTACTGGGAATACAACGAGCAGTACTTC. This sequence encodes CASSPYWEYNEQYF. This sequence joins TRBV9 and TRBJ2-4; D gene unclear. The DNA end is more similar to TRBJ2-7, so the J call may be wrong. The CDR3 spans 14 residues. CDR1 and CDR2 (germline): SGDLS, YYNGEE.

The chain employs TRBV3-1 and TRBJ1-1; no firm D call. V was trimmed by 3 bases and J by 8 bases, leaving 4 bases between them. This CDR3 region has 10 residues. Germline V gene data show CDR1 as LGHDT and CDR2 as YNNKEL (reference sequence). The CDR3 region is CASSQVEAFF. CDR3 nucleotides: TGTGCCAGCAGCCAGGTAGAAGCTTTCTTT. Supplemented by reference TRBV3-1 and TRBJ1-1, the full variable domain reads DTAVSQTPKYLVTQMGNDKSIKCEQNLGHDTMYWYKQDSKKFLKIMFSYNNKELIINETVPNRFSPKSPDKAHLNLHINSLELGDSAVYFCASSQVEAFFGQGTRLTVV.